These T cell receptor beta chains were read from a single sample in a study of graft-versus-host responses after intestinal transplantation. TCRdb's table, derived via immunoSEQ multiplex PCR, lists solely in-frame clones and lacks some. The profile shows under 15,000 clones, approximately 93% of them singletons. This specimen consisted of PBMCs, obtained approximately 960 days after intestinal transplantation. Receptors originate from a human patient who received an intestinal transplant, so some T cells may come from the graft donor. The CDR3 runs from the conserved cysteine through the conserved F or W. A D gene is named only where the DNA matches it firmly. A clone size is listed for some rows: how often the clone was seen (once, few, many), or a class if it is expanded.

TRBJ2-2 TRBD1 NA TRBV4-1 CASSHHPGTGTSGGELFF TGCGCCAGCAGCCACCACCCGGGGACAGGTACCTCCGGCGGGGAGCTGTTTTTT
TRBJ2-2 NA NA TRBV5-1 CASSLDVTGELFF TGCGCCAGCAGCTTGGATGTGACCGGGGAGCTGTTTTTT
TRBJ2-7 NA NA TRBV7-9 CASSAGFSYEQYF TGTGCCAGCAGCGCCGGGTTCTCCTACGAGCAGTACTTC
TRBJ1-2 NA NA TRBV6-5 CACRMRRDYGYTF TGTGCCTGCCGGATGCGTAGAGACTATGGCTACACCTTC
TRBJ1-2 NA NA TRBV27 CASSPHNYGYTF TGTGCCAGCAGTCCCCATAACTATGGCTACACCTTC
TRBJ1-5 NA NA TRBV19 CASPQSVYF TGTGCCAGTCCCCAGTCGGTTTATTTT
TRBJ2-2 NA NA TRBV2 CASIEAVTGELFF TGTGCCAGCATTGAAGCGGTCACCGGGGAGCTGTTTTTT
TRBJ2-2 NA NA TRBV18 CASSPPWAGLTGELFF TGTGCCAGCTCACCACCGTGGGCAGGATTAACCGGGGAGCTGTTTTTT
TRBJ1-5 NA NA TRBV13 CASSLGRGGGQPQHF TGTGCCAGCAGCCTCGGGAGGGGAGGAGGTCAGCCCCAGCATTTT
TRBJ1-3 NA NA TRBV9 CASSVGVPGNTIYF TGTGCCAGCAGCGTAGGGGTCCCTGGAAACACCATATATTTT
TRBJ1-2 TRBD1 once TRBV18 CASSPDRGRGYTF TGTGCCAGCTCGCCGGACAGGGGAAGGGGCTACACCTTC
TRBJ1-3 TRBD1 NA TRBV6-1 CASGQGKNTIYF TGTGCCAGCGGACAGGGTAAAAACACCATATATTTT
TRBJ1-1 NA NA TRBV10-2 CASSVGVLTEAFF TGCGCCAGCAGTGTCGGGGTTTTGACTGAAGCTTTCTTT
TRBJ2-7 NA NA TRBV7-9 CASSSPRTLYEQYF TGTGCCAGCAGCTCGCCAAGGACACTCTACGAGCAGTACTTC
TRBJ2-5 NA once TRBV18 CASSLARQETQYF TGTGCCAGCTCACTTGCCAGACAAGAGACCCAGTACTTC
TRBJ2-7 NA once TRBV19 CASAPGTGNSYEQYF TGTGCCAGTGCTCCCGGGACGGGCAATTCCTACGAGCAGTACTTC